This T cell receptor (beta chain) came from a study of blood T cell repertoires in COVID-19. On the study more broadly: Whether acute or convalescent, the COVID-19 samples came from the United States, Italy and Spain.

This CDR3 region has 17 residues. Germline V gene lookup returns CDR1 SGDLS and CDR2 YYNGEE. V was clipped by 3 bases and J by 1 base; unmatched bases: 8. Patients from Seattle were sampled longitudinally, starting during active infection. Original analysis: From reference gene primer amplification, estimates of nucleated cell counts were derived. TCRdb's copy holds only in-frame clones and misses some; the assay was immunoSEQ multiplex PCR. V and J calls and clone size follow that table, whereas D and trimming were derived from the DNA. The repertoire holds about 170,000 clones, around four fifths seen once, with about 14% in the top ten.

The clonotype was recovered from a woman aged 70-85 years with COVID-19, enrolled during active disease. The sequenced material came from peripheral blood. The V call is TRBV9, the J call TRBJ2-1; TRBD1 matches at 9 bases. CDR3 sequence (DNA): TGTGCCAGCAGCGGCAGGACCGGGACAGGGTCCTACAATGAGCAGTTCTTC. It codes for CASSGRTGTGSYNEQFF. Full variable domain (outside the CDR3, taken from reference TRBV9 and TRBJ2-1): DSGVTQTPKHLITATGQRVTLRCSPRSGDLSVYWYQQSLDQGLQFLIQYYNGEERAKGNILERFSAQQFPDLHSELNLSSLELGDSALYFCASSGRTGTGSYNEQFFGPGTRLTVL.